The T cell receptor beta chain under discussion was sequenced for a study of CD4 and CD8 cells across lung adenocarcinoma regions. Samples came from patients with localized non-small cell lung adenocarcinoma. The CDR3 covers 15 residues. V lost 3 bases to trimming and J lost 2 bases, with 12 bases between them. The V gene's germline CDR1 is MDHEN and CDR2 SYDVKM. TCRdb redid the calling of the PCR reads with MiXCR, one entry per CDR3 protein. The sample has around 19,000 distinct CDR3 sequences, about half seen once. The TCR comes from a female donor with lung adenocarcinoma. The CD4 and CD8 labels of this study may be unreliable. The V gene is TRBV28, the J gene TRBJ2-3; D may correspond to TRBD1 or TRBD2 (5 bases each). Sequencing was carried out using CD8+ T cells from the center of a lung tumor. The CDR3 DNA reads TGTGCCAGCAGTTTGGGGGTGAGCGACACAGATACGCAGTATTTT. Its protein is CASSLGVSDTDTQYF.